The subject of this entry is one T cell receptor (beta chain). This record comes from a study of cytomegalovirus exposure and HLA in healthy donors. Germline assignment: CDR1 LNHDA and CDR2 SQIVND (reference sequence). The V segment lost 0 bases and the J segment 8 bases; nucleotides outside the gene matches: 3. The CDR3 is 15 residues long. Primers: 60 Vbeta forward and 13 Jbeta reverse. The table came from immunoSEQ multiplex PCR; TCRdb's copy has only in-frame clones and leaves some out. Of approximately 120,000 clones listed, about 80% were seen once; the top ten hold around 7.7%. The origin of this receptor is a woman between 50 and 59 years old in good health and CMV-seropositive. V gene TRBV19 combines with J gene TRBJ1-4, with 10 bases identical to TRBD1. Sequencing was carried out using PBMCs. The CDR3 here is CASSIDRTGGEKLFF. CDR3 sequence (DNA): TGTGCCAGTAGTATAGACCGGACAGGGGGGGAAAAACTGTTTTTT.